This T cell receptor beta chain was sequenced during a study of blood T cell repertoires in COVID-19. Looking at the study overall: Sample material is recorded as cDNA or gDNA derived from T cells, B-cell-depleted T cells, or PBMCs.

The CDR3 has 14 residues. Germline values: CDR1 SGHTS, CDR2 YDEGEE. V gave up 4 bases and J gave up 2 bases, with 11 bases separating them. Using immunoSEQ multiplex PCR, the repertoire was profiled, and TCRdb retains in-frame clones only, with some absent. The sample has approximately 170,000 clones, 82% seen once; the top ten hold 10%. This clone was counted at least ten times. The chain uses TRBV5-8 and TRBJ2-3, with no clear D. Specimen: peripheral blood. This TCR was recovered from a woman older than 75 with active or convalescent COVID-19. DNA of the CDR3: TGTGCCAGCAGCCTCTTTGTCTCCACAGATACGCAGTATTTT. This translates into CASSLFVSTDTQYF. Drawing the rest from reference TRBV5-8 and TRBJ2-3, the complete variable domain is EAGVTQSPTHLIKTRGQQATLRCSPISGHTSVYWYQQALGLGLQFLLWYDEGEERNRGNFPPRFSGRQFPNYSSELNVNALELEDSALYLCASSLFVSTDTQYFGPGTRLTVL.